This T cell receptor beta chain derives from a study of blood T cell repertoires in COVID-19. Study-wide background: Sample material is recorded as cDNA or gDNA derived from T cells, B-cell-depleted T cells, or PBMCs.

This CDR3 has 15 residues. Trimming removed 2 bases from V and 5 bases from J; junction bases left unmatched: 6. Per germline, CDR1 SGDLS and CDR2 YYNGEE. Under the authors' procedure: Scientists estimated how many nucleated cells there were by amplifying reference gene primers. Libraries were prepared by immunoSEQ multiplex PCR; TCRdb keeps only in-frame clonotypes and omits some of them. From that table come the V and J calls and clone size; the DNA was used to work out D and trimming. This sample has approximately 200,000 clones; around 79% occur once, and the top ten carry nearly 6%. A Seattle source enrolled patients during active infection and followed them longitudinally.

This sequence originates from a woman in her thirties or forties with COVID-19, enrolled during active disease. The chain is built from TRBV9 and TRBJ1-1; 10 bases agree with TRBD1. Input material: peripheral blood. The CDR3 sequence: CASSVDRGRRTEAFF. Written as DNA, the CDR3 is TGTGCCAGCAGCGTTGACAGGGGGCGCCGGACTGAAGCTTTCTTT.